One and the same sample provided the 15 T cell receptor beta chains below, sequenced in a study of T cell responses to AZD1222 COVID-19 vaccine. The method was immunoSEQ multiplex PCR; TCRdb's version includes in-frame clones alone and lacks a portion of them. The sample records around 210,000 clones, roughly 94% being singletons. The input for sequencing was peripheral blood, taken 28 days after the second dose of the MenACWY control vaccine. The receptor set was obtained from an adult who received the MenACWY meningococcal vaccine as a control.

J is TRBJ2-1 and V is TRBV7-9, with TRBD2 matching over 9 bases. This CDR3 region has 16 residues. The V and J ends lost 5 bases and 4 bases, in that order; junction bases with no gene match: 9. CDR1 is SEHNR and CDR2 is FQNEAQ in the germline V gene (reference sequence). CDR3: CASSASGTSNYNEQFF. The CDR3 nucleotides read TGTGCCAGCAGCGCGTCCGGGACTAGCAATTACAATGAGCAGTTCTTC.

The chain is built from TRBV29-1 and TRBJ2-7; D remains ambiguous. V lost 4 bases to trimming and J lost 3 bases, with 10 bases between them. CDR3 length equals 12 residues. Germline CDR1 reads SQVTM; CDR2 reads ANQGSEA. The CDR3: CSVVRPNYEQYF. The DNA of the CDR3 is TGCAGCGTTGTCAGACCGAACTACGAGCAGTACTTC.

CDR3 sequence reads: CASSLGTVGNQPQHF. CDR3 sequence (DNA): TGTGCCAGCAGCTTAGGCACCGTAGGCAATCAGCCCCAGCATTTT. This chain uses TRBV7-2 with TRBJ1-5; D uncertain. V was shortened by 1 base and J by 2 bases, with 9 bases between the two germline ends. CDR3 length equals 15 residues. Germline values: CDR1 SGHTA, CDR2 FQGNSA.

The chain uses TRBV5-1 and TRBJ2-1, with D unclear. In germline, CDR1 is SGHRS, CDR2 YFSETQ. This CDR3 has 16 residues. Trimming took 3 bases from V and 0 from J, leaving 13 bases between them. CDR3 DNA: TGCGCCAGCAGCTACCAGTCCACGAGCTCCTACAATGAGCAGTTCTTC. It is translated as CASSYQSTSSYNEQFF.

J is TRBJ2-1 and V is TRBV5-4; D is unresolved. The CDR3 runs to 14 residues. In germline, CDR1 is SGHNT, CDR2 YYREEE (reference sequence). V was pared by 0 bases and J by 6 bases, with 10 bases between. Here the CDR3 reads CASSLGLQLNEQFF. CDR3 nucleotide sequence: TGTGCCAGCAGCTTGGGACTCCAGCTCAATGAGCAGTTCTTC.

The chain combines TRBV14 with TRBJ1-1, with TRBD1 matching 7 bases. The CDR3 is 15 residues long. J gave up 0 bases and V 4 bases, and 5 bases lay outside the gene matches. In germline, CDR1 is SGHDN, CDR2 FVKESK. CDR3 sequence reads: CASSRNTGVNTEAFF. In nucleotides, the CDR3 is TGTGCCAGCAGCCGGAATACAGGGGTGAACACTGAAGCTTTCTTT.

This clone was found a few times. This chain uses TRBV28 with TRBJ1-5; D unclear. Germline CDR1 and CDR2: MDHEN and SYDVKM. The ends were cut back, 6 bases at V and 2 bases at J, with 2 bases in the middle. The CDR3 length is 11 residues. The DNA for the CDR3 is TGTGCCAGCAGGGGCAATCAGCCCCAGCATTTT. This codes for CASRGNQPQHF. Full variable domain (remainder filled in from reference TRBV28 and TRBJ1-5): DVKVTQSSRYLVKRTGEKVFLECVQDMDHENMFWYRQDPGLGLRLIYFSYDVKMKEKGDIPEGYSVSREKKERFSLILESASTNQTSMYLCASRGNQPQHFGDGTRLSIL.

This chain links TRBV20-1 with TRBJ1-3; 8 bases agree with TRBD1. V was clipped by 3 bases and J by 6 bases; unmatched bases: 4. This CDR3 contains 13 residues. Germline loops: CDR1 DFQATT, CDR2 SNEGSKA (reference sequence). CDR3: CSASSDRENTIYF. CDR3 nucleotide sequence: TGCAGTGCTAGTTCGGACAGGGAAAACACCATATATTTT.

This chain joins TRBV3-1 (or the pseudogene TRBV3-2) and TRBJ2-3; D may be TRBD2 (7 bases). The CDR3 runs to 18 residues. Germline loops: CDR1 LGHDT, CDR2 YNNKEL (reference sequence). V dropped 2 bases and J dropped 1 base, with 19 bases sitting between them. The CDR3 sequence is CASSQRLLGGGRTDTQYF. CDR3 sequence (DNA): TGTGCCAGCAGCCAACGACTACTTGGCGGGGGCCGCACAGATACGCAGTATTTT.

The gene calls are TRBV9 and TRBJ2-7, with TRBD2 matching 7 bases. V lost 1 base to trimming and J lost 4 bases; unmatched junction nucleotides: 8. This CDR3 contains 15 residues. Germline values: CDR1 SGDLS, CDR2 YYNGEE. This CDR3 is CASSVYPGGRYEQYF. The CDR3 region has the DNA TGTGCCAGCAGCGTATATCCGGGAGGAAGGTACGAGCAGTACTTC.

The chain employs TRBV9 and TRBJ2-7; 8 bases are a match to TRBD1. V dropped 1 base and J dropped 6; count of bases not matched to a gene: 9. CDR1 and CDR2 from the germline V gene are SGDLS and YYNGEE. This CDR3 spans 15 amino acids. CDR3 DNA: TGTGCCAGCAGCGTATTGGACAGGGTCGGGGGCGAGCAGTACTTC. Its translation: CASSVLDRVGGEQYF.

V usage is TRBV5-1 and J usage is TRBJ1-1; 10 nucleotides match TRBD1. The CDR3 is 14 residues long. Germline trimming cut 7 bases from V and 0 bases from J; bases unmatched to any gene: 3. The germline CDR1 and CDR2 sequences are SGHRS and YFSETQ. CDR3 in amino acids: CASGTGELNTEAFF. The CDR3 DNA reads TGCGCCAGCGGGACAGGGGAACTGAACACTGAAGCTTTCTTT. The variable domain in full, with the rest retrieved from reference TRBV5-1 and TRBJ1-1, is KAGVTQTPRYLIKTRGQQVTLSCSPISGHRSVSWYQQTPGQGLQFLFEYFSETQRNKGNFPGRFSGRQFSNSRSEMNVSTLELGDSALYLCASGTGELNTEAFFGQGTRLTVV.

The chain recombines TRBV5-4 with TRBJ1-4, with 7 nucleotides matching TRBD1. Germline V gene sequence: CDR1 SGHNT, CDR2 YYREEE (reference sequence). The CDR3 is 14 amino acids. The V gene end was trimmed by 4 bases and the J gene end by 5 bases; junction bases not matched to a gene: 5. CDR3 in amino acids: CASSAGGMNEKLFF. In nucleotides, the CDR3 is TGTGCCAGCAGCGCAGGGGGGATGAATGAAAAACTGTTTTTT.

The chain employs TRBV9 and TRBJ2-1, with 8 bases fitting TRBD2. CDR3 length equals 13 residues. Germline V gene lookup returns CDR1 SGDLS and CDR2 YYNGEE. Trimming removed 6 bases from V and 12 bases from J; junction bases left unmatched: 11. The CDR3 spells CASNVLGRGVQFF. The CDR3 bases are TGTGCCAGCAACGTCCTCGGGAGGGGGGTGCAGTTCTTC.

The chain carries TRBV21-1 and TRBJ1-1. TRBV21-1 constitutes a pseudogene. The CDR3 has 15 residues. The CDR3 loop is CASSKVGLLKNEAFF. In DNA form, the CDR3 reads TGTGCCAGCAGCAAAGTAGGATTATTGAAGAATGAAGCTTTCTTT.